Each of the 10 T cell receptor beta chains below was sequenced from the same sample in a study of human T cells and chemical hapten exposure. TCRdb fed the RACE reads into MiXCR, producing one record per CDR3 protein. Among around 50,000 distinct CDR3 sequences, about 9.3% were seen once, and the ten largest hold roughly 15%. Regarding time point: patch test 1, 2 weeks after DPC sensitization. Treatment indicated: therapeutic diphenylcyclopropenone sensitization with weekly scalp DPC. Sample: whole blood, taken in connection with sensitization to the hapten diphenylcyclopropenone (DPC). These receptors were taken from a middle-aged woman with alopecia areata. Some clones in this sample may be carry-over from other donors' samples.

This clonotype has a count of ten or more. This chain uses TRBV11-2 with TRBJ2-3; no reliable D call. The CDR3 length is 15 residues. Per germline, CDR1 SGHAT and CDR2 FQNNGV. Trimming shortened V by 5 bases and J by 2 bases, and 14 bases separated the two germline ends. CDR3 protein: CASSRNAIPTDTQYF. In nucleotides, the CDR3 is TGTGCCAGCAGCCGGAACGCCATCCCCACAGATACGCAGTATTTT.

This clonotype was seen ten or more times. The chain combines TRBV28 with TRBJ2-5, with D hard to call. The germline CDR1 and CDR2 sequences are MDHEN and SYDVKM. The CDR3 contains 14 residues. Trimming stripped 5 bases from V and 5 bases from J, with 15 bases between. CDR3 sequence: CASSPQSPRETQYF. In DNA form, the CDR3 reads TGTGCCAGCAGTCCCCAAAGCCCCCGTGAGACCCAGTACTTC.

The chain carries TRBV20-1 and TRBJ1-1, with TRBD1 as a possible D gene (6 bases). This CDR3 spans 16 amino acids. Trimming removed 0 bases from V and 0 bases from J, with 14 bases in between. The germline gives CDR1 DFQATT, CDR2 SNEGSKA (reference sequence). This CDR3 reads CSARDRGSVMNTEAFF. The DNA for the CDR3 is TGCAGTGCTAGAGACAGGGGATCTGTGATGAACACTGAAGCTTTCTTT.

To note about this clonotype: A much more abundant neighbour one base away suggests this may be a read error. The J gene is TRBJ2-5, the V gene TRBV7-7, with D perhaps being TRBD1 or TRBD2 (5 bases each). Germline CDR1 and CDR2: SSHAT and FNYEAQ (reference sequence). The CDR3 extends over 15 amino acids. The CDR3 DNA reads as TGTGCCAGCAGCTTAGTCGGGACGACTGAAGAGACCGAGTACTTC. It specifies CASSLVGTTEETEYF.

The rearrangement links TRBV7-6 to TRBJ2-3, with TRBD1 matching 10 bases. CDR1 and CDR2 (germline): SGHVS, FNYEAQ. This CDR3 contains 13 residues. V shed 4 bases, J shed 8 bases, and the junction held 3 bases outside the gene matches. As DNA, the CDR3 is TGTGCCAGCAGCTCTGGACAGGGGGGTACGCAGTATTTT. Translation: CASSSGQGGTQYF.

The chain recombines TRBV6-1 with TRBJ2-3, with 9 bases lining up with TRBD2. The J segment lost 0 bases and the V segment lost 6 bases, leaving 10 bases of the junction unmatched. CDR3 length: 17 amino acids. Germline V lookup: CDR1 MNHNS, CDR2 SASEGT. CDR3 coding DNA: TGTGCCAGCAGCTTTATCCTAGCGGGGTCTAGCACAGATACGCAGTATTTT. It encodes CASSFILAGSSTDTQYF.

Many counts were recorded for this clonotype. This rearrangement joins TRBV11-2 to TRBJ2-1, with TRBD2 identical over 11 bases. There are 15 residues in the CDR3. V trimming: 6 bases; J trimming: 9 bases; junction bases outside the gene matches: 10. Germline CDR1 and CDR2: SGHAT and FQNNGV. CDR3 amino acids: CASRTLAGGPGEQFF. In DNA form, the CDR3 reads TGTGCCAGCAGGACTCTAGCGGGGGGACCGGGTGAGCAGTTCTTC.

This clonotype has just a few counts. The V call is TRBV29-1, the J call TRBJ1-4, with TRBD1 as a possible D gene (5 bases). V lost 6 bases and J lost 8, with 13 bases in between. This CDR3 has 12 amino acids. Germline V gene data show CDR1 as SQVTM and CDR2 as ANQGSEA. CDR3 residues: CSVGGEGEKLFF. In DNA, the CDR3 is TGCAGCGTGGGAGGGGAGGGCGAAAAACTGTTTTTT.

This clonotype was counted between two and nine times. The chain links TRBV12-3 or TRBV12-4 to TRBJ2-3; TRBD2 agrees at 7 bases. The CDR3 runs to 12 residues. The J segment lost 9 bases and the V segment lost 5 bases, leaving 5 bases of the junction unmatched. The CDR3 nucleotides read TGTGCCAGCAGTCCTGGGGGAGGGACGCAGTATTTT. This gives the protein CASSPGGGTQYF.

Many counts were recorded for this clonotype. At one end the junction does not follow the germline gene, possibly because of a read error. J is TRBJ2-5 and V is TRBV4-1; D might be TRBD2 (5 bases). The CDR3 sequence is 12 residues long. In germline, CDR1 is MGHRA, CDR2 YSYEKL. In nucleotides, the CDR3 is TGCGCCAGCAGTCAAGGGAGTGAGACCCAGTACTTC. Its protein is CASSQGSETQYF.